This entry lists 27 T cell receptor beta chains sequenced from one sample in a study of shared clonotypes between healthy human individuals. Repertoires were generated with immunoSEQ multiplex PCR, while TCRdb's copy carries only in-frame clones and drops some. The sample has roughly 1,800,000 clones; approximately 94% are singletons. Naive CD8 cells lacked CD45RO, underwent positive selection for CCR7 and left out terminally differentiated effector memory CD45RA+ cells. The source material was naive CD8+ T cells sorted from blood. The receptors were sampled from a man younger than 30 in good health.

This chain connects TRBV28 to TRBJ2-7; D may be TRBD1 (6 bases). V lost 4 bases to trimming and J lost 3 bases, with 16 bases between them. Germline CDR1 reads MDHEN; CDR2 reads SYDVKM. This CDR3 contains 15 residues. In nucleotides, the CDR3 is TGTGCCAGCAGTTATCAGGGATGGGGGCTCTACGAGCAGTACTTC. This translates into CASSYQGWGLYEQYF.

The rearrangement uses TRBV11-2 and TRBJ2-3, with a possible D match to TRBD2 (5 bases). This CDR3 contains 15 residues. V was trimmed by 2 bases and J by 2 bases, leaving 11 bases between them. In germline, CDR1 is SGHAT, CDR2 FQNNGV. The CDR3 loop is CASSLSVTTTDTQYF. The CDR3, as DNA: TGTGCCAGCAGCTTATCTGTGACTACCACAGATACGCAGTATTTT.

V is TRBV10-3 and J is TRBJ2-3, with D uncertain. CDR1 is ENHRY and CDR2 is SYGVKD in the germline V gene. V gave up 7 bases and J gave up 3 bases, with 14 bases separating them. The CDR3 extends over 14 amino acids. CDR3 sequence reads: CAITGVEQTDTQYF. In DNA form, the CDR3 reads TGTGCCATCACTGGGGTGGAGCAGACAGATACGCAGTATTTT.

This clone was recorded once. V is TRBV5-4 and J is TRBJ2-7, with D possibly TRBD1 on 6 matching bases. The CDR3 spans 13 residues. V lost 5 bases, J lost 6 bases, and 15 bases lay in between. Germline lookup yields CDR1 SGHNT and CDR2 YYREEE (reference sequence). Here the CDR3 reads CASSSTQGIEQYF. CDR3 DNA: TGTGCCAGCAGTTCTACCCAGGGGATCGAGCAGTACTTC.

This rearrangement joins TRBV4-1 to TRBJ2-7; D call uncertain. Trimming shortened V by 1 base and J by 5 bases, and 12 bases separated the two germline ends. CDR3 size: 14 residues. Germline V gene lookup returns CDR1 MGHRA and CDR2 YSYEKL. Written as DNA, the CDR3 is TGCGCCAGCAGCCAAGTGGTTAAGGGAAACGAGCAGTACTTC. As protein: CASSQVVKGNEQYF.

This sequence joins TRBV4-3 and TRBJ1-5, with D unresolved. Germline V lookup: CDR1 LGHNA, CDR2 YSLEER. The CDR3 has 15 residues. V lost 0 bases and J lost 2, with 8 bases in between. The CDR3 DNA follows: TGCGCCAGCAGCCAAGATGGTAGCGGCAATCAGCCCCAGCATTTT. Amino acids: CASSQDGSGNQPQHF.

This clone was recorded only once. The V gene is TRBV7-8, the J gene TRBJ2-5; D is possibly TRBD1 or TRBD2 (5 bases each). Germline values: CDR1 SGHVS, CDR2 FQNEAQ. The CDR3 has 15 residues. V gave up 5 bases and J gave up 4 bases, with 17 bases separating them. The CDR3 protein is CASSKRQRDGETQYF. DNA for the CDR3: TGTGCCAGCAGCAAACGACAGAGGGACGGAGAGACCCAGTACTTC.

The gene calls are TRBV6-1 and TRBJ2-3; no firm D call. The CDR3 length is 15 residues. CDR1 MNHNS and CDR2 SASEGT come from the germline V gene. V lost 6 bases and J lost 1, with 14 bases in between. The CDR3 DNA sequence: TGTGCCAGCAGCGTGACGGTCCCTGGCACAGATACGCAGTATTTT. Its protein product is CASSVTVPGTDTQYF.

Points on this clone: The same CDR3 also results from other DNA sequences found in this sample. The chain combines TRBV9 with TRBJ2-1; perhaps TRBD2 as D (5 bases). There are 15 residues in the CDR3. Germline CDR1 is SGDLS and CDR2 is YYNGEE. Trimming removed 0 bases from V and 0 bases from J, with 7 bases in between. DNA for the CDR3: TGTGCCAGCAGCGTAGGCGGGTTCTCCTACAATGAGCAGTTCTTC. Encoded protein: CASSVGGFSYNEQFF.

V usage is TRBV27 and J usage is TRBJ1-5, with D hard to call. Germline V gene data show CDR1 as MNHEY and CDR2 as SMNVEV (reference sequence). V lost 4 bases, J lost 0 bases, and 10 bases lay in between. The CDR3 spans 15 residues. The CDR3 DNA reads as TGTGCCAGCAGTTCGGGTGGGATTAGCAATCAGCCCCAGCATTTT. It yields the protein CASSSGGISNQPQHF.

The rearrangement uses TRBV21-1 and TRBJ2-2; the D segment call TRBD2 is taken from the table without a DNA check. TRBV21-1 is recorded as a pseudogene. CDR3 length equals 20 residues. DNA of the CDR3: TGTGCCAGCAGCCCCTTATCAGTGGGAGGACCGTCCGGGGACACCGGGGAGCTGTTTTTT. Its protein product is CASSPLSVGGPSGDTGELFF.

CDR3 coding DNA: TGTGCCAGCAGTTACGGGGCAGGGTGGGATGGCTACACCTTC. Its translation: CASSYGAGWDGYTF. The chain carries TRBV6-6 and TRBJ1-2; possibly TRBD1 for D (5 bases). Germline V lookup: CDR1 MNHNY, CDR2 SVGAGI (reference sequence). This CDR3 comprises 14 residues. V dropped 2 bases and J dropped 6 bases, with 13 bases sitting between them.

This sequence joins TRBV4-1 and TRBJ2-7; D is unclear. V was trimmed by 2 bases and J by 0 bases, leaving 11 bases between them. Germline lookup yields CDR1 MGHRA and CDR2 YSYEKL. CDR3 length equals 15 residues. The CDR3 region has the DNA TGCGCCAGCAGCCAACAGTCCCTCGGCTCCTACGAGCAGTACTTC. Its protein product is CASSQQSLGSYEQYF.

A remark on this clone: The sample carries other DNA sequences with the same CDR3. The chain is built from TRBV4-3 and TRBJ2-3; D is perhaps TRBD1 (6 bases). V was cut by 0 bases and J by 6 bases, with 10 bases left in between. CDR3 length: 14 residues. The germline CDR1 and CDR2 sequences are LGHNA and YSLEER. Here the CDR3 reads CASSQETGTDTQYF. The CDR3 nucleotides read TGCGCCAGCAGCCAAGAAACAGGGACGGATACGCAGTATTTT.

The rearrangement uses TRBV4-3 and TRBJ2-7, with 12 nucleotides matching TRBD2. V shed 2 bases, J shed 2 bases, and the junction held 4 bases outside the gene matches. Per germline, CDR1 LGHNA and CDR2 YSLEER. CDR3 length equals 16 residues. The CDR3 sequence is CASSQYGLAGTYEQYF. The CDR3 bases are TGCGCCAGCAGCCAATACGGACTAGCGGGGACCTACGAGCAGTACTTC.

This rearrangement joins TRBV10-3 to TRBJ2-7, with D perhaps matching TRBD1 (5 bases). V gave up 6 bases and J gave up 2 bases, with 11 bases separating them. This CDR3 contains 13 residues. Germline CDR1 reads ENHRY; CDR2 reads SYGVKD. The CDR3 DNA reads as TGTGCCATCAGGGGGCCAGGGACCTACGAGCAGTACTTC. Translating it yields CAIRGPGTYEQYF.

CDR3 DNA sequence: TGCGCCAGCAGCCAAGATTACTCCCCGTACGAGCAGTACTTC. As protein: CASSQDYSPYEQYF. The V gene is TRBV4-3, the J gene TRBJ2-7; D gene unclear. The germline V gene encodes CDR1 LGHNA and CDR2 YSLEER. This CDR3 is 14 amino acids long. With 0 bases removed from V and 4 bases from J, the gap between germline ends came to 10 bases.

The chain carries TRBV7-9 and TRBJ2-5; D unclear. The CDR3 is 12 amino acids. V lost 7 bases to trimming and J lost 3 bases, with 9 bases between them. CDR1 SEHNR and CDR2 FQNEAQ come from the germline V gene (reference sequence). CDR3 DNA sequence: TGTGCCAGCATAAACATTGAAGAGACCCAGTACTTC. This codes for CASINIEETQYF. Variable domain in full (rest from reference TRBV7-9 and TRBJ2-5): DTGVSQNPRHKITKRGQNVTFRCDPISEHNRLYWYRQTLGQGPEFLTYFQNEAQLEKSRLLSDRFSAERPKGSFSTLEIQRTEQGDSAMYLCASINIEETQYFGPGTRLLVL.

The rearrangement links TRBV19 to TRBJ1-4; D gene uncertain. CDR1 and CDR2 from the germline V gene are LNHDA and SQIVND (reference sequence). V lost 1 base and J lost 6, with 12 bases in between. CDR3 length equals 15 residues. CDR3: CASSIGAGLDEKLFF. The CDR3, as DNA: TGTGCCAGTAGTATAGGGGCAGGACTGGATGAAAAACTGTTTTTT.

The chain couples TRBV29-1 to TRBJ2-7; 10 positions match TRBD2. CDR1 SQVTM and CDR2 ANQGSEA come from the germline V gene. Trimming removed 0 bases from V and 1 base from J; junction bases left unmatched: 3. This CDR3 has 15 residues. CDR3 region: CSVEEGAGGSYEQYF. For the CDR3, the DNA is TGCAGCGTTGAAGAAGGAGCGGGGGGGTCCTACGAGCAGTACTTC.

The J gene is TRBJ2-7, the V gene TRBV11-2; no clear D gene. V lost 5 bases and J lost 6, with 11 bases in between. The CDR3 runs 12 residues. CDR1 and CDR2 from the germline V gene are SGHAT and FQNNGV. This chain's CDR3 is CASSAPRAEQYF. CDR3 bases: TGTGCCAGCAGCGCCCCTAGGGCCGAGCAGTACTTC.

This sequence joins TRBV30 and TRBJ2-7, with D possibly being TRBD2 (7 bases). The V gene's germline CDR1 is GTSNPN and CDR2 SVGIG (reference sequence). The V end lost 7 bases, the J end lost 5 bases, and 21 bases lay between the germline ends. This CDR3 contains 14 residues. The CDR3 DNA sequence: TGTGCCTCTTCAGCTACGGGGGGCGCGGACGAGCAGTACTTC. It encodes CASSATGGADEQYF.

The rearrangement uses TRBV6-5 and TRBJ2-7; unclear D gene. Germline V gene sequence: CDR1 MNHEY, CDR2 SVGAGI. The germline V and J ends were trimmed by 4 bases and 3 bases, with 13 bases remaining between them. There are 14 residues in the CDR3. The CDR3 DNA reads as TGTGCCAGCAGTTTTGTAGGCAGTCACTACGAGCAGTACTTC. As protein: CASSFVGSHYEQYF.

This clone has only one observation. The chain couples TRBV5-1 to TRBJ2-7; TRBD2 is a possible D gene (5 bases). Germline V CDR1 and CDR2: SGHRS, YFSETQ. The CDR3 covers 12 residues. The V end was cut by 2 bases, the J end by 5 bases, with 8 bases between. The CDR3 here is CASSFFGDEQYF. DNA of the CDR3: TGCGCCAGCAGCTTTTTCGGGGACGAGCAGTACTTC.

The V call is TRBV2, the J call TRBJ2-7; tentative D call: TRBD2 (6 bases). Germline V gene lookup returns CDR1 SNHLY and CDR2 FYNNEI. This CDR3 is built from 17 residues. V lost 1 base to trimming and J lost 0 bases, with 16 bases between them. The CDR3 sequence: CASSEGLEGLSSYEQYF. The DNA for the CDR3 is TGTGCCAGCAGTGAAGGTTTGGAGGGACTGAGCTCCTACGAGCAGTACTTC.

With regard to this clone: One junction end does not reproduce the germline sequence, and a read error may be involved. This sequence joins TRBV4-3 and TRBJ2-5, with 15 bases fitting TRBD2. CDR3 length: 15 amino acids. The germline V gene encodes CDR1 LGHNA and CDR2 YSLEER. Here the CDR3 reads CASSQDPGLAGGFDF. For the CDR3, the DNA is TGCGCCAGCAGCCAAGATCCCGGACTAGCGGGAGGGTTTGACTTC.

On this clone itself: This same CDR3 is encoded by further DNA sequences in the sample. The chain uses TRBV9 and TRBJ2-3, with 9 bases identical to TRBD1. Germline CDR1 and CDR2: SGDLS and YYNGEE. This CDR3 is 16 amino acids long. Unmatched junction bases numbered 6, after V lost 4 bases and J lost 0 bases. The CDR3 coding sequence is TGTGCCAGCAGCCCAAGGACAGGGGTAAGCACAGATACGCAGTATTTT. Its translation is CASSPRTGVSTDTQYF.